The entry below describes one TCR beta chain. Its antigen is not identified. This CDR3 spans 11 amino acids. V was clipped by 3 bases and J by 4 bases, with 3 bases between them. Germline CDR1 GTSNPN, CDR2 SVGIG (reference sequence). This record belongs to a study of CD8+ T cells in alopecia areata. Study background: Patients given treatment had severity scored by the percentage of scalp area affected. Study-wide results and limits: The study also sequences resident alphabeta T cells of normal skin in scalp samples.

It was cDNA, reverse transcribed from extracted RNA, that served as the sequencing template. Method: immunoSEQ multiplex PCR; TCRdb's copy keeps in-frame clones and lacks some. In the table there are some 170,000 clones, 58% of which are singletons. Treatment given: oral pan-JAK inhibitor, 5-10 mg twice daily. Patients with alopecia areata provided lesional scalp punch biopsies as well as peripheral blood. The receptor comes from a human donor with alopecia areata. The specimen comprised CD4+ T cells sorted from blood, sampled at approximately week 60, from a patient treated with tofacitinib. This rearrangement joins TRBV30 to TRBJ2-2; D is ambiguous. CDR3 DNA: TGTGCCTGGAGGCGCACCGGGGAGCTGTTTTTT. Its translation is CAWRRTGELFF.